This entry lists 28 T cell receptor beta chains sequenced from one sample in a study of T-cell memory formation after mild COVID-19. From the 5' RACE reads, TCRdb called clonotypes with MiXCR, one entry per CDR3 protein. Among approximately 12,000 distinct CDR3 sequences listed, about 16% were seen once. Sequencing used PBMCs or a T cell subset sorted from them (not recorded which). The receptors shown here come from a man between 18 and 29 years old who had mild COVID-19 (a few samples of this study predate the infection). Cell type and time point are not known.

In this sample, this clonotype turned up many times. V and J are TRBV6-2 or TRBV6-3 and TRBJ1-5; D is ambiguous. Trimming took off 0 bases at V and 1 base at J, with 7 bases between the two ends. In germline, CDR1 is MNHEY, CDR2 SVGEGT. The CDR3 spans 15 residues. CDR3 coding DNA: TGTGCCAGCAGTTACTCTAGAGAGAGCAATCAGCCCCAGCATTTT. Protein sequence: CASSYSRESNQPQHF.

This clonotype was seen a handful of times. Germline is not matched at one junction end, which may reflect a read error. The rearrangement uses TRBV7-7 and TRBJ1-1, with TRBD1 as a possible D gene (5 bases). The CDR3 spans 14 residues. In germline, CDR1 is SSHAT, CDR2 FNYEAQ (reference sequence). The CDR3 DNA follows: TGTGCTAGCAGCTTAAAGGGGCTGAACACTGAAGCTTTCTTT. This codes for CASSLKGLNTEAFF.

This clonotype was counted at least ten times. The chain links TRBV2 to TRBJ2-1; D might be TRBD1 or TRBD2, each matching 6 bases. The germline V and J ends were trimmed by 6 bases and 0 bases, with 12 bases remaining between them. The CDR3 totals 15 residues. The germline V gene has CDR1 SNHLY and CDR2 FYNNEI. CDR3 DNA: TGTGCCAGCAGCCGCCGGGGGCCCTCCTACAATGAGCAGTTCTTC. Residues: CASSRRGPSYNEQFF. The complete variable domain, with remaining parts taken from reference TRBV2 and TRBJ2-1, reads EPEVTQTPSHQVTQMGQEVILRCVPISNHLYFYWYRQILGQKVEFLVSFYNNEISEKSEIFDDQFSVERPDGSNFTLKIRSTKLEDSAMYFCASSRRGPSYNEQFFGPGTRLTVL.

This clonotype showed up many times. The chain couples TRBV11-2 to TRBJ1-1, with D uncertain. This CDR3 comprises 15 residues. Germline CDR1 and CDR2: SGHAT and FQNNGV. Trimming pared 5 bases from V and 4 bases from J, leaving 17 bases between. The CDR3 is CASSLPDPLGTEAFF. In DNA, the CDR3 is TGTGCCAGCAGCCTACCCGACCCTTTGGGCACTGAAGCTTTCTTT.

There are many counts of this clonotype. The genes are TRBV4-2 and TRBJ1-1; 9 nucleotides line up with TRBD1. Germline-derived CDR1 and CDR2 are LGHNA and YNFKEQ. The CDR3 contains 15 residues. V dropped 7 bases and J dropped 8; count of bases not matched to a gene: 14. The DNA of the CDR3 is TGTGCCAGCATGGGGACAGGGCGTTTTCGGCTCGAAGCTTTCTTT. Amino acid sequence: CASMGTGRFRLEAFF.

The table lists this clonotype with many counts. The rearrangement uses TRBV6-2 or TRBV6-3 and TRBJ2-1, with D unresolved. V lost 7 bases, J lost 8 bases, and 21 bases lay in between. Germline CDR1 MNHEY, CDR2 SVGEGT. There are 15 residues in the CDR3. CDR3 loop: CASNPTSWVVDEQFF. CDR3 coding DNA: TGTGCCAGCAACCCTACCTCGTGGGTTGTGGATGAGCAGTTCTTC.

The J gene is TRBJ2-4, the V gene TRBV19; TRBD1 might be the D (6 bases). The length of the CDR3 is 18 residues. V lost 3 bases to trimming and J lost 1 base, with 19 bases between them. Germline loops: CDR1 LNHDA, CDR2 SQIVND (reference sequence). The CDR3 nucleotides are TGTGCCAGTAGTATTGGGACAAAATACGGGGTGGCCAAAAACATTCAGTACTTC. Its translation: CASSIGTKYGVAKNIQYF.

V usage is TRBV19 and J usage is TRBJ2-4; D is undetermined. Trimming cost V 5 bases and J 0 bases, with 11 bases left between them. CDR3 length: 15 amino acids. Germline loops: CDR1 LNHDA, CDR2 SQIVND (reference sequence). CDR3 nucleotide sequence: TGTGCCAGTAGTCCGAATCGCGGAGCCAAAAACATTCAGTACTTC. Amino acid sequence: CASSPNRGAKNIQYF.

This clonotype showed up many times. V usage is TRBV20-1 and J usage is TRBJ2-1, with 7 nucleotides matching TRBD1. V was clipped by 2 bases and J by 0 bases; unmatched bases: 7. Germline assignment: CDR1 DFQATT and CDR2 SNEGSKA (reference sequence). This CDR3 is built from 16 residues. Here the CDR3 reads CSARRRDRSSYNEQFF. The CDR3 DNA reads as TGCAGTGCTAGACGCCGGGACAGAAGCTCCTACAATGAGCAGTTCTTC.

The chain joins TRBV29-1 to TRBJ2-5; D gene unclear. The CDR3 contains 13 residues. From germline, CDR1 is SQVTM and CDR2 ANQGSEA. Trimming shortened V by 7 bases and J by 2 bases, and 14 bases separated the two germline ends. Here the CDR3 DNA reads TGCAGCGCCGCCCAAGGCAGGCAAGAGACCCAGTACTTC. This gives the protein CSAAQGRQETQYF.

In its sample, this clonotype was seen many times. The chain couples TRBV6-6 to TRBJ1-4; D is ambiguous. CDR1 and CDR2 from the germline V gene are MNHNY and SVGAGI (reference sequence). The CDR3 spans 16 residues. The ends were cut back, 2 bases at V and 8 bases at J, with 18 bases in the middle. The chain's CDR3 is CASSYPPEPGWEKLFF. The CDR3 DNA follows: TGTGCCAGCAGTTACCCGCCGGAACCTGGTTGGGAAAAACTGTTTTTT.

This clonotype was detected many times. V gene TRBV6-2 or TRBV6-3 combines with J gene TRBJ2-7, with D tentatively TRBD2 (5 bases). CDR3 length: 14 amino acids. The ends were cut back, 5 bases at V and 5 bases at J, with 16 bases in the middle. Germline V gene sequence: CDR1 MNHEY, CDR2 SVGEGT. The CDR3, as DNA: TGTGCCAGCAGTCCACGGGGTTGGAGGAACGAGCAGTACGTC. Translating gives CASSPRGWRNEQYV.

V and J are TRBV15 and TRBJ2-3, with D perhaps TRBD1 (5 bases). The germline V gene encodes CDR1 LNHNV and CDR2 YYDKDF (reference sequence). The V and J ends lost 5 bases and 3 bases respectively, with 21 bases between them. This CDR3 has 17 amino acids. The DNA for the CDR3 is TGTGCCACCAGCGGTTCCGTTAGGCAGACAGCAACAGATACGCAGTATTTT. Translated: CATSGSVRQTATDTQYF.

The sample holds many counts of this clonotype. The chain recombines TRBV19 with TRBJ2-5; 13 nucleotides match TRBD2. The junction had 6 bases not matched to a gene; V was cut back by 6 bases and J by 5 bases. CDR1 and CDR2 from the germline V gene are LNHDA and SQIVND (reference sequence). The CDR3 is made up of 15 amino acids. CDR3 sequence: CASSLTSGGFETQYF. CDR3 DNA sequence: TGTGCCAGTAGCTTGACTAGCGGGGGGTTTGAGACCCAGTACTTC.

This clonotype was seen ten or more times. The rearrangement uses TRBV6-6 and TRBJ2-2, with D possibly TRBD2 on 5 matching bases. Germline-derived CDR1 and CDR2 are MNHNY and SVGAGI (reference sequence). V lost 0 bases to trimming and J lost 4 bases, with 12 bases between them. This CDR3 spans 16 amino acids. The CDR3, as DNA: TGTGCCAGCAGTTACTCGATTGGGAGCGGCACCGGGGAGCTGTTTTTT. Its translation: CASSYSIGSGTGELFF.

The sample holds many counts of this clonotype. V usage is TRBV13 and J usage is TRBJ2-5; no reliable D call. Looked up from germline, CDR1 is PRHDT and CDR2 is FYEKMQ (reference sequence). The germline V and J ends were trimmed by 5 bases and 5 bases, with 9 bases remaining between them. CDR3 size: 12 residues. The CDR3 nucleotides are TGTGCCAGCAGCCGCTTGGATGAGACCCAGTACTTC. It translates to CASSRLDETQYF.

This clonotype has just a few counts. The rearrangement joins TRBV7-2 to TRBJ1-2, with D unresolved. Trimming took 3 bases from V and 6 from J, leaving 14 bases between them. Germline CDR1 and CDR2: SGHTA and FQGNSA. The CDR3 spans 14 residues. CDR3 sequence reads: CASSLVGPLNGYTF. The CDR3 nucleotides are TGTGCCAGCAGCTTGGTCGGGCCCCTTAATGGCTACACCTTC.

The chain links TRBV5-1 to TRBJ1-2; 11 bases align to TRBD1. V gave up 2 bases and J gave up 4 bases; unmatched junction bases: 7. The CDR3 is made up of 16 amino acids. Germline CDR1 SGHRS, CDR2 YFSETQ. DNA for the CDR3: TGCGCCAGCAGCTTAACCGGGACAGGGGGGACCTATGGCTACACCTTC. Amino acids: CASSLTGTGGTYGYTF.

Turning to this clonotype: A single base separates this from a much larger clone, so it may be a read error. V and J are TRBV10-3 and TRBJ2-5; no firm D call. From germline, CDR1 is ENHRY and CDR2 SYGVKD. The CDR3 totals 16 residues. In DNA, the CDR3 is TGTGTCATCAGTAAAGGACCCCTGATTGTTCAAGAGACCCAGTACTTC. It is translated as CVISKGPLIVQETQYF.

With respect to this clonotype: At one of its ends the junction is not consistent with the germline gene, which may arise from a read error. The CDR3 region is CASSRTSRAGGLRNTKYF. The CDR3 nucleotides are TGTGCCAGCAGCCGAACCAGCCGAGCGGGGGGTCTTAGGAATACGAAGTATTTT. The chain recombines TRBV7-9 with TRBJ2-3; 9 nucleotides match TRBD2. Germline V gene sequence: CDR1 SEHNR, CDR2 FQNEAQ (reference sequence). This CDR3 has 18 amino acids.

The chain has TRBV7-9 and TRBJ2-7, with 7 bases that match TRBD1. This CDR3 has 14 residues. With 5 bases clipped from V and 3 bases from J, the junction kept 7 bases outside the gene matches. The V gene's germline CDR1 is SEHNR and CDR2 FQNEAQ (reference sequence). The chain's CDR3 is CASSPGGHFYEQYF. CDR3 DNA sequence: TGTGCCAGCAGCCCAGGGGGACACTTCTACGAGCAGTACTTC.

In this sample, this clonotype turned up many times. The chain joins TRBV9 to TRBJ1-1, with a tentative D call TRBD1 (5 bases). The V gene's germline CDR1 is SGDLS and CDR2 YYNGEE. Trimming took 1 base from V and 2 from J, leaving 12 bases between them. This CDR3 region has 15 residues. CDR3 in amino acids: CASSVIPDSNTEAFF. The DNA of the CDR3 is TGTGCCAGCAGCGTAATTCCTGACAGCAACACTGAAGCTTTCTTT.

This clonotype was observed a few times. V is TRBV9 and J is TRBJ2-4; the D is unclear. V was cut by 0 bases and J by 0 bases, with 7 bases left in between. This CDR3 is built from 15 residues. CDR1 SGDLS and CDR2 YYNGEE come from the germline V gene. For the CDR3, the DNA is TGTGCCAGCAGCGTAGGGTCAAAAGCCAAAAACATTCAGTACTTC. Its translation is CASSVGSKAKNIQYF.

This clonotype has ten or more counts. V is TRBV7-2 and J is TRBJ2-4, with D maybe TRBD2 (7 bases). V was shortened by 6 bases and J by 6 bases, with 12 bases between the two germline ends. In germline, CDR1 is SGHTA, CDR2 FQGNSA. The CDR3 is 13 residues long. This chain's CDR3 is CASRGGAGNIQYF. As DNA, the CDR3 is TGTGCCAGCAGGGGGGGGGCCGGAAACATTCAGTACTTC.

This clonotype was counted many times. The V and J genes are TRBV28 and TRBJ1-1; 8 nucleotides line up with TRBD1. V lost 7 bases to trimming and J lost 4 bases; unmatched junction nucleotides: 8. The CDR3 loop spans 14 amino acids. Looked up from germline, CDR1 is MDHEN and CDR2 is SYDVKM. The CDR3 sequence is CASTSTGVPTEAFF. The CDR3 bases are TGTGCCAGCACCTCGACAGGGGTGCCCACTGAAGCTTTCTTT.

There are many counts of this clonotype. The V gene is TRBV4-3, the J gene TRBJ1-5; perhaps TRBD1 as D (5 bases). The CDR3 loop spans 13 amino acids. The V end was cut by 8 bases, the J end by 7 bases, with 15 bases between. In germline, CDR1 is LGHNA, CDR2 YSLEER. In DNA, the CDR3 is TGCGCCAGCGCCGGGACCCCGGGCCAGCCCCAGCATTTT. Translated, it gives CASAGTPGQPQHF.

This clonotype was recorded many times. The CDR3 nucleotides read TGTGCCAGCAGTTTACCAGCTTACGAGCAGTACTTC. This sequence encodes CASSLPAYEQYF. The chain employs TRBV6-2 or TRBV6-3 and TRBJ2-7; D is ambiguous. V was shortened by 4 bases and J by 4 bases, with 8 bases between the two germline ends. The CDR3 has 12 residues. The V gene's germline CDR1 is MNHEY and CDR2 SVGEGT.

This clonotype showed up many times. The chain joins TRBV6-5 to TRBJ2-7; D uncertain. V lost 6 bases and J 4 bases, leaving 10 bases between the germline ends. The CDR3 sequence is 12 residues long. Germline V gene lookup returns CDR1 MNHEY and CDR2 SVGAGI. The CDR3 sequence: CASSPDRYEQYF. CDR3 bases: TGTGCCAGCAGCCCTGATAGGTACGAGCAGTACTTC.